The 16 T cell receptor beta chains below come from one sample, sequenced in a study of cytomegalovirus exposure and HLA in healthy donors. PCR involved 60 Vbeta and 13 Jbeta primers. Repertoires were generated with immunoSEQ multiplex PCR, while TCRdb's copy carries only in-frame clones and drops some. The table includes about 160,000 clones, roughly 80% detected once. Material: PBMCs. The receptor source for this set is a female donor in good health and CMV-seronegative.

This chain connects TRBV5-1 to TRBJ2-3; D gene unclear. The CDR3 sequence is 15 residues long. Germline CDR1 SGHRS, CDR2 YFSETQ. Trimming took 0 bases from V and 3 from J, leaving 11 bases between them. The chain's CDR3 is CASSLGARTTDTQYF. The CDR3 DNA reads as TGCGCCAGCAGCTTGGGGGCCCGAACAACAGATACGCAGTATTTT.

The chain joins TRBV5-1 to TRBJ2-3; TRBD1 matches 11 bases. The CDR3 loop spans 14 amino acids. The germline V gene encodes CDR1 SGHRS and CDR2 YFSETQ. V dropped 4 bases and J dropped 4; count of bases not matched to a gene: 2. CDR3 nucleotides: TGCGCCAGCAGCGTGGGACAGGGGGCAGATACGCAGTATTTT. Its protein is CASSVGQGADTQYF. The full variable domain, completed using reference TRBV5-1 and TRBJ2-3, is KAGVTQTPRYLIKTRGQQVTLSCSPISGHRSVSWYQQTPGQGLQFLFEYFSETQRNKGNFPGRFSGRQFSNSRSEMNVSTLELGDSALYLCASSVGQGADTQYFGPGTRLTVL.

The chain carries TRBV28 and TRBJ1-1; no clear D gene. The length of the CDR3 is 15 residues. Looked up from germline, CDR1 is MDHEN and CDR2 is SYDVKM. With 2 bases removed from V and 0 bases from J, the gap between germline ends came to 10 bases. CDR3 protein: CASSLIGFLNTEAFF. CDR3 bases: TGTGCCAGCAGTTTAATCGGTTTTCTGAACACTGAAGCTTTCTTT.

The chain is built from TRBV2 and TRBJ1-2; D is possibly TRBD1 (6 bases). The CDR3 spans 14 residues. The germline V gene encodes CDR1 SNHLY and CDR2 FYNNEI. V lost 3 bases, J lost 0 bases, and 8 bases lay in between. The CDR3 DNA reads TGTGCCAGCAGTGAGGGGGCAACTAACTATGGCTACACCTTC. As protein: CASSEGATNYGYTF.

For this clone: Other DNA sequences of this sample code for an identical CDR3. The gene calls are TRBV5-6 and TRBJ1-2; a possible D gene is TRBD1 (6 bases). Trimming stripped 1 base from V and 8 bases from J, with 15 bases between. Germline CDR1 and CDR2: SGHDT and YYEEEE. This CDR3 region has 14 residues. Here the CDR3 DNA reads TGTGCCAGCAGCTTGACAGGGTCGATCTACGGCTACACCTTC. This encodes CASSLTGSIYGYTF.

J is TRBJ1-2 and V is TRBV7-8; maybe TRBD1 (5 bases). In germline, CDR1 is SGHVS, CDR2 FQNEAQ. The CDR3 loop spans 17 amino acids. V shed 1 base and J shed 3 bases, with 18 bases lying between them. This CDR3 is CASSLEYGPPGDYGYTF. The CDR3 DNA reads as TGTGCCAGCAGCTTAGAGTACGGACCTCCGGGGGACTATGGCTACACCTTC.

This chain uses TRBV19 with TRBJ1-2; TRBD1 matches 8 bases. Germline trimming cut 6 bases from V and 2 bases from J; bases unmatched to any gene: 5. The CDR3 spans 14 residues. Germline CDR1 LNHDA, CDR2 SQIVND (reference sequence). The chain's CDR3 is CASSRQGINYGYTF. CDR3 bases: TGTGCCAGTAGCCGACAGGGGATAAACTATGGCTACACCTTC.

The CDR3 spells CSVETQRETQYF. The CDR3 nucleotides read TGCAGCGTTGAAACCCAGCGGGAGACCCAGTACTTC. The chain uses TRBV29-1 and TRBJ2-5; a weak D match, TRBD2 (5 bases). The V end lost 2 bases, the J end lost 5 bases, and 9 bases lay between the germline ends. Germline V gene lookup returns CDR1 SQVTM and CDR2 ANQGSEA. This CDR3 comprises 12 residues.

A few counts support this clone. This chain joins TRBV4-1 and TRBJ2-3; 8 nucleotides agree with TRBD2. V was pared by 5 bases and J by 1 base, with 5 bases of the junction left unmatched. From germline, CDR1 is MGHRA and CDR2 YSYEKL. The CDR3 is made up of 15 amino acids. CDR3 sequence: CASSATSGGTDTQYF. In DNA, the CDR3 is TGCGCCAGCAGCGCTACTAGCGGTGGCACAGATACGCAGTATTTT.

This clone showed up just once. The chain recombines TRBV5-4 with TRBJ2-3; 8 bases agree with TRBD2. The CDR3 covers 15 residues. With 3 bases clipped from V and 4 bases from J, the junction kept 7 bases outside the gene matches. CDR1 and CDR2 (germline): SGHNT, YYREEE (reference sequence). The CDR3: CASSYVSGNSDTQYF. In DNA form, the CDR3 reads TGTGCCAGCAGCTATGTTAGCGGGAACTCAGATACGCAGTATTTT.

The J gene is TRBJ2-1, the V gene TRBV19, with TRBD1 matching 7 bases. Germline trimming cut 7 bases from V and 7 bases from J; bases unmatched to any gene: 7. This CDR3 contains 13 residues. Germline lookup yields CDR1 LNHDA and CDR2 SQIVND (reference sequence). The chain's CDR3 is CASTTTGMNEQFF. CDR3 in DNA: TGTGCCAGTACCACGACAGGGATGAATGAGCAGTTCTTC. Full variable domain (missing parts from reference TRBV19 and TRBJ2-1): DGGITQSPKYLFRKEGQNVTLSCEQNLNHDAMYWYRQDPGQGLRLIYYSQIVNDFQKGDIAEGYSVSREKKESFPLTVTSAQKNPTAFYLCASTTTGMNEQFFGPGTRLTVL.

J is TRBJ2-1 and V is TRBV5-1; 8 bases are a match to TRBD2. Germline assignment: CDR1 SGHRS and CDR2 YFSETQ. The junction had 8 bases not matched to a gene; V was cut back by 4 bases and J by 2 bases. The CDR3 extends over 16 amino acids. CDR3 residues: CASSPGGANPYNEQFF. The CDR3 DNA reads as TGCGCCAGCAGCCCGGGGGGGGCCAATCCCTACAATGAGCAGTTCTTC.

The CDR3 bases are TGTGCCAGCAGTGAAGTTCTAGCGGGAGAGACCCAGTACTTC. Encoded protein: CASSEVLAGETQYF. The V and J genes are TRBV6-1 and TRBJ2-5; TRBD2 matches at 8 bases. This CDR3 spans 14 amino acids. Germline V gene lookup returns CDR1 MNHNS and CDR2 SASEGT. Unmatched junction bases numbered 2, after V lost 1 base and J lost 4 bases.

This clone was recorded once. The chain has TRBV6-1 and TRBJ1-2; 10 bases map to TRBD1. Trimming cost V 0 bases and J 4 bases; bases outside gene matches: 5. Germline CDR1 MNHNS, CDR2 SASEGT. This CDR3 has 16 residues. CDR3 amino acids: CASSEAGGQGVYGYTF. The CDR3 DNA follows: TGTGCCAGCAGTGAAGCGGGAGGACAGGGGGTCTATGGCTACACCTTC.

The chain is built from TRBV19 and TRBJ2-1; 9 bases match TRBD2. The CDR3 spans 15 residues. V shed 5 bases and J 3 bases; nucleotides not matched to a gene: 5. The germline V gene has CDR1 LNHDA and CDR2 SQIVND (reference sequence). The CDR3 spells CASSSAGGFYNEQFF. DNA of the CDR3: TGTGCCAGTAGTTCAGCGGGAGGCTTCTACAATGAGCAGTTCTTC.

This clone was detected only a few times. The chain recombines TRBV27 with TRBJ1-5, with 7 bases aligning to TRBD1. The CDR3 loop spans 15 amino acids. J was trimmed by 4 bases and V by 0 bases; bases with no gene match: 3. From germline, CDR1 is MNHEY and CDR2 SMNVEV (reference sequence). The CDR3, as DNA: TGTGCCAGCAGTTTATCGTGGACAGGTAATCAGCCCCAGCATTTT. It codes for CASSLSWTGNQPQHF.